The following is a T cell receptor beta chain sequence with its context. The sample originates from a study of cytomegalovirus exposure and HLA in healthy donors. Trimming removed 2 bases from V and 4 bases from J, with 12 bases in between. Germline V CDR1 and CDR2: SGHRS, YFSETQ. CDR3 length equals 14 residues. The study ran its PCR with 60 Vbeta and 13 Jbeta primers. Data came from immunoSEQ multiplex PCR; TCRdb stores just in-frame clones and leaves some out. The specimen's table records around 100,000 clones. The chain joins TRBV5-1 to TRBJ1-2; D is perhaps TRBD1 (6 bases). This receptor was obtained from a middle-aged man in good health and CMV-seronegative. Material for sequencing was PBMCs. The CDR3 protein is CASSLAGEGYGYTF. Written as DNA, the CDR3 is TGCGCCAGCAGCTTAGCAGGGGAGGGCTATGGCTACACCTTC.